This entry describes one T cell receptor beta chain. Its antigen is as yet unknown. The data are from a study of monozygotic twins with inflammatory bowel disease. TCRdb reprocessed the 5' RACE reads, with one entry per CDR3 protein and no DNA. Recorded for this sample: about 200,000 distinct CDR3 sequences. Study findings and constraints: No repertoire similarity difference was seen between concordant and discordant twins; power was possibly limited.

The CDR3 is 13 amino acids. Germline V gene lookup returns CDR1 MNHEY and CDR2 SMNVEV (reference sequence). The sequence was obtained from a human donor with ulcerative colitis or Crohn's disease, or a healthy co-twin of an affected twin (not recorded which). Sample: blood. The rearrangement joins TRBV27 to TRBJ2-7; TCRdb's D gene call, TRBD1, goes unchecked for lack of DNA. CDR3 amino acids: CASRIGRDYEQYF.